This T cell receptor beta chain was identified during a study of regulatory T cells in long-lasting Graves disease. This CDR3 is built from 15 residues. Per germline, CDR1 SGHVS and CDR2 FNYEAQ. V was clipped by 3 bases and J by 2 bases; unmatched bases: 6. Findings and limits, study-wide: Tissue studied was limited to peripheral blood, excluding thyroid tissue.

Of note for this clonotype: Its antigen is undetermined.

Building the TCR beta libraries relied on iRepertoire HTBI primers, and CDR3 regions underwent Arm-PCR. TCRdb re-derived calls from the multiplex PCR reads in MiXCR, one entry per CDR3 protein. Of 350,000 to 500,000 distinct CDR3 sequences listed, around 23% were seen once; the top ten hold roughly an eighth. As to time point: persistent/refractory GD, antithyroid drugs over 5 years with positive TRAb. TCR sequences were obtained from RNA taken from PBMCs. The source of the patients was an endocrinology department in Xi'an, China. The receptor was isolated from a female donor with Graves disease. This chain uses TRBV7-6 with TRBJ2-5; 7 bases line up with TRBD2. Sequencing used peripheral blood mononuclear cells (PBMCs), obtained when the disease was refractory, from a patient treated with antithyroid drugs. CDR3 nucleotides: TGTGCCAGCAGCTTTAGTCTAGCGGCTCAAGAGACCCAGTACTTC. It encodes CASSFSLAAQETQYF.